The present TCR beta chain was sequenced within a study of Ad26.COV2.S vaccination and SARS-CoV-2 variants (dated by TCRdb to the early 2020s). For the study in its entirety: Vaccine-arm donors were drawn from COV1001, a multicentre, randomized, double-blind, placebo-controlled phase I-IIa trial of Ad26.COV2.S in healthy adults. Ad26.COV2.S was given intramuscularly at 5x10^10 or 1x10^11 viral particles, as a single shot or as two shots 56 days apart. TCRbeta repertoire sequencing was used to assess the specificity and breadth of SARS-CoV-2-reactive T cell receptors after Ad26.COV2.S vaccination. The TCR-sequenced set comprised about 32 samples: around 20 Ad26.COV2.S vaccine recipients, 5 placebo recipients and 8 SARS-CoV-2 convalescent individuals. Participants in the trial were split at random into five groups of five each, receiving low-dose or high-dose Ad26.COV2.S once or twice, or else placebo on both occasions. Blinding of investigators to trial group allocation was maintained during experiments and outcome assessment.

This clone was counted a few times. Its binding antigen is unknown. The record has no base qualities; no much larger clone is one base away. The sample's treatment or condition, from its label and the paper: over 15 received Ad26.COV2.S at low or high dose, single or two shots; several received placebo; per-sample allocation not given. For vaccine and placebo recipients, repertoires were sequenced using samples collected on day 63 after the first injection. In Cohort 1b, about two dozen adults aged 18-55 years were enrolled at a single site in Boston, USA, between 29 July and 7 August 2020. As a vaccine, Ad26.COV2.S was a replication-incompetent adenovirus type 26 vector that expressed a prefusion-stabilized SARS-CoV-2 spike protein derived from the original Wuhan strain. The immunoSEQ Assay was the method used to sequence TCRbeta CDR3 regions. After extraction, genomic DNA underwent amplification by bias-controlled multiplex PCR, followed by high-throughput sequencing. In the authors' own workflow: Collapsing and filtering of sequences were performed to quantify the absolute abundance of each unique TCRbeta CDR3 region. Usable DNA was measured by amplifying reference genes present in all nucleated cells, and TCRbeta template counts were normalized to that usable DNA to estimate T cell fraction. Repertoire TCRs were annotated as SARS-CoV-2-specific when V gene, CDR3 amino acid sequence and J gene were exactly matched to a known reactive TCR set. The reference SARS-CoV-2 TCR set was derived from MIRA and filtered for enrichment in COVID-19-positive ImmuneCODE repertoires, a step that removed public or cross-reactive TCRs. Drawing on the MIRA antigens, annotated TCRs were analysed further at the level of specific ORF or position within ORF. Breadth was defined as the number of annotated unique rearrangements divided by the total number of unique productive rearrangements, and depth was defined as the summed frequency of the annotated unique rearrangements. TCR breadth was compared between groups using two-sided Wilcoxon rank-sum tests. TCRdb obtained this table from immuneACCESS and retained in-frame rearrangements with V and J assigned. These tables miss some clones; where compared with another copy, unresolved V genes account for less than half of the shortfall, and the remainder is unexplained. V and J calls and clone size are copied from that table; D and trimming were computed from the DNA. The sample yields around 320,000 clones; 80% to 90% were counted once. The ten largest clonotypes hold 3.4% of the sample.

The CDR3 sequence holds 12 residues, the cysteine and phenylalanine included. Only CDR3 DNA remains: 36 bases, in frame from the first base. CDR1 and CDR2, looked up from the germline V gene, are MNHEY and SVGAGI. V is clipped by 2 bases and J by 5 bases, and the sequence between their germline boundaries is 6 bases long. What the study reported, not specific to this receptor: The study was not powered to compare responses between vaccine doses or regimens. Spike-specific TCR breadth was higher in Ad26.COV2.S recipients than in placebo recipients (P = 0.0014). The authors noted that the TCR breadth and depth analyses may have underestimated total T cell responses. Non-spike TCR breadth was comparable between vaccine and placebo recipients, consistent with the vaccine containing only spike. After vaccination, substantial breadth of spike-specific CD8+ and CD4+ T cell responses was reported.

The chain employs TRBV6-5 and TRBJ1-1; TRBD1 is a weak D gene call, 5 bases matching. The sequence came from a person between 18 and 60 years old who received the Ad26.COV2.S COVID-19 vaccine or a placebo. This sample comprised peripheral blood, obtained in a trial of Ad26.COV2.S vaccine versus placebo. The nucleotide sequence reads TGTGCCAGCAGTTACGGGGCAACTGAAGCTTTCTTT. Translated, this is CASSYGATEAFF.